Listed below are T cell receptor beta chains from one sample, sequenced in a study of blood T cells in healthy people across ages. TCRdb redid the calling of the 5' RACE reads with MiXCR, one entry per CDR3 protein. The sample lists hundreds of thousands of distinct CDR3 sequences, roughly 30% occurring once. The source material was blood. The receptor source for this set is a woman aged 80 or older in good health. Both conserved end residues are part of each CDR3. The size of a clone is reported for some rows only, either as once, few or many, or as a class for expanded clones.

CDR3 protein: CASSLDTGGARYTF
clone size: many
V gene: TRBV7-9

CDR3 protein: CASSASGTGGYEQYF
clone size: .
V gene: TRBV5-6

CDR3 protein: CSALVSSYNSPLHF
clone size: few
V gene: TRBV20-1

CDR3 protein: CASSLTGQGAWDTQYF
clone size: many
V gene: TRBV7-3

CDR3 protein: CAWSMGRDYDYTF
clone size: .
V gene: TRBV30

CDR3 protein: CASSRGQGEILFF
clone size: few
V gene: TRBV7-9

CDR3 protein: CSASYSSGRYEQYF
clone size: .
V gene: TRBV29-1

CDR3 protein: CASSLHPRANNEQFF
clone size: .
V gene: TRBV5-5

CDR3 protein: CASSLRGVAGNDEQYF
clone size: many
V gene: TRBV25-1

CDR3 protein: CSARVWSGHEQYF
clone size: once
V gene: TRBV20-1

CDR3 protein: CASSSSRLPNEKLFF
clone size: many
V gene: TRBV5-1

CDR3 protein: CASSLGGGAHNEQFF
clone size: many
V gene: TRBV5-1

CDR3 protein: CASGLTRTADYEQYF
clone size: few
V gene: TRBV12-5

CDR3 protein: CASSREGSGTDTQYF
clone size: .
V gene: TRBV12-3/TRBV12-4

CDR3 protein: CASSTSGGLGSPLHF
clone size: .
V gene: TRBV12-3/TRBV12-4

CDR3 protein: CASSFQARYNSPLHF
clone size: many
V gene: TRBV5-6

CDR3 protein: CSVAAQGSYNEQFF
clone size: .
V gene: TRBV29-1

CDR3 protein: CASSATTGTNTAGTEAFF
clone size: many
V gene: TRBV5-6

CDR3 protein: CASSSRPGTDYYGYTF
clone size: many
V gene: TRBV9

CDR3 protein: CAWGGGQNYGYTF
clone size: once
V gene: TRBV30

CDR3 protein: CSVENGRGLYDEQYF
clone size: many
V gene: TRBV29-1

CDR3 protein: CASSYSRDRGRKQYF
clone size: many
V gene: TRBV6-5

CDR3 protein: CASSTSRGGHWYEQYF
clone size: few
V gene: TRBV2

CDR3 protein: CAISEPSPGIGYGYTF
clone size: .
V gene: TRBV10-3

CDR3 protein: CASSPGGLGYTF
clone size: .
V gene: TRBV5-1

CDR3 protein: CATSDGPTGGYTF
clone size: many
V gene: TRBV24-1

CDR3 protein: CSADTSAGTGNTIYF
clone size: .
V gene: TRBV20-1

CDR3 protein: CASSLPTEHTQYF
clone size: many
V gene: TRBV7-2

CDR3 protein: CASSVPDRASSGANVLTF
clone size: many
V gene: TRBV9

CDR3 protein: CASSKRPLRGSQETQYF
clone size: many
V gene: TRBV11-2

CDR3 protein: CASSVETSTDTQYF
clone size: many
V gene: TRBV6-1

CDR3 protein: CASSLRGEANSPLHF
clone size: .
V gene: TRBV7-9

CDR3 protein: CAWRGHPGQDNYGYTF
clone size: .
V gene: TRBV30

CDR3 protein: CASSLRGLAGGTYNEQFF
clone size: many
V gene: TRBV4-1

CDR3 protein: CASSLLRTGVPNEQFF
clone size: many
V gene: TRBV12-3/TRBV12-4

CDR3 protein: CASSRSSGVEGYNEQFF
clone size: many
V gene: TRBV12-3/TRBV12-4

CDR3 protein: CATSSGSDFYNSPLHF
clone size: many
V gene: TRBV15

CDR3 protein: CASSFVSGLAGGLGETQYF
clone size: many
V gene: TRBV28

CDR3 protein: CASSQGPSSYEQYF
clone size: .
V gene: TRBV3-1

CDR3 protein: CASSGGPPYEQYF
clone size: many
V gene: TRBV2

CDR3 protein: CASSLASGTSGYNEQFF
clone size: many
V gene: TRBV7-9

CDR3 protein: CATSRTVSSSGNTIYF
clone size: .
V gene: TRBV15